The next 25 T cell receptor beta chains were all read from a single sample in a study of blood T cell repertoires in COVID-19. Assay: immunoSEQ multiplex PCR; the TCRdb copy retains only in-frame clones and omits some. The sample shows around 300,000 clones, about 89% of them seen only once. Sequences were obtained from peripheral blood. The receptors were sampled from a man between 45 and 60 years old with acute or convalescent COVID-19.

Comment on this clone: In the same sample, other DNA sequences code for this CDR3. The V gene is TRBV2, the J gene TRBJ1-2; D is uncertain. The length of the CDR3 is 12 residues. Germline assignment: CDR1 SNHLY and CDR2 FYNNEI. Trimming cost V 1 base and J 5 bases, with 5 bases left between them. DNA of the CDR3: TGTGCCAGCAGTGAAGTTCTTTATGGCTACACCTTC. It translates to CASSEVLYGYTF.

V usage is TRBV12-3 or TRBV12-4 and J usage is TRBJ1-2, with D uncertain. The CDR3 totals 13 residues. Deletions cut 6 bases from V and 4 bases from J, with 12 bases between. CDR3: CASSDGESYGYTF. For the CDR3, the DNA is TGTGCCAGCAGCGACGGGGAATCCTATGGCTACACCTTC.

The rearrangement joins TRBV21-1 to TRBJ2-4; the tabulated D call, TRBD1, remains unverified against the DNA. TRBV21-1 is shown as a pseudogene. This CDR3 is 21 amino acids long. The CDR3 reads CASRKVPLDRRIPVAKNIQYF. As DNA, the CDR3 is TGTGCCAGCAGGAAAGTCCCCTTGGACAGGCGGATACCCGTAGCCAAAAACATTCAGTACTTC.

This rearrangement joins TRBV7-9 to TRBJ2-7; D not certain. Germline CDR1 SEHNR, CDR2 FQNEAQ (reference sequence). This CDR3 region has 14 residues. The V end was cut by 1 base, the J end by 2 bases, with 9 bases between. The CDR3: CASSLDEHPYEQYF. For the CDR3, the DNA is TGTGCCAGCAGCTTAGACGAGCATCCCTACGAGCAGTACTTC.

This chain links TRBV7-9 with TRBJ1-2; 8 nucleotides line up with TRBD1. Losses at the gene ends were 4 bases for V and 3 bases for J; bases not matched to a gene: 4. Germline assignment: CDR1 SEHNR and CDR2 FQNEAQ (reference sequence). This CDR3 has 14 amino acids. CDR3 coding DNA: TGTGCCAGCAGCTACGGACAGGGTGACTATGGCTACACCTTC. Its protein is CASSYGQGDYGYTF.

J is TRBJ2-7 and V is TRBV6-6; 12 positions match TRBD1. V trimming: 7 bases; J trimming: 7 bases; junction bases outside the gene matches: 8. CDR3 length equals 14 residues. Germline assignment: CDR1 MNHNY and CDR2 SVGAGI (reference sequence). CDR3 amino acids: CASTPGQGAREQYF. CDR3 sequence (DNA): TGTGCCAGCACACCGGGACAGGGGGCTAGGGAGCAGTACTTC.

The chain employs TRBV5-1 and TRBJ2-7; D gene ambiguous. V lost 0 bases and J 1 base, leaving 8 bases between the germline ends. This CDR3 spans 14 amino acids. Germline loops: CDR1 SGHRS, CDR2 YFSETQ. This CDR3 reads CASSLGARSYEQYF. CDR3 sequence (DNA): TGCGCCAGCAGCTTGGGGGCACGGTCCTACGAGCAGTACTTC.

The V call is TRBV4-1, the J call TRBJ1-5; D uncertain. Trimming cost V 5 bases and J 1 base, with 15 bases left between them. Germline V gene sequence: CDR1 MGHRA, CDR2 YSYEKL. The CDR3 is made up of 16 amino acids. CDR3 nucleotides: TGCGCCAGCAGCTTAGGTCTGCAGAGGAGCAATCAGCCCCAGCATTTT. This gives the protein CASSLGLQRSNQPQHF.

CDR3 protein: CASSAGQGQTSGNTIYF. CDR3 nucleotides: TGCGCCAGCAGCGCCGGACAGGGGCAGACCTCTGGAAACACCATATATTTT. The chain uses TRBV5-1 and TRBJ1-3; 9 bases match TRBD1. There are 17 residues in the CDR3. CDR1 and CDR2 (germline): SGHRS, YFSETQ. The V segment lost 4 bases and the J segment 0 bases; nucleotides outside the gene matches: 8.

The chain carries TRBV6-5 and TRBJ2-5; unclear D gene. This CDR3 has 13 amino acids. V lost 6 bases, J lost 5 bases, and 13 bases lay in between. CDR1 and CDR2 (germline): MNHEY, SVGAGI. CDR3 DNA: TGTGCCAGCAGCCCACTCCAACGGGAGACCCAGTACTTC. Protein sequence: CASSPLQRETQYF.

The V and J genes are TRBV7-3 and TRBJ2-1; TRBD2 matches 8 bases. The CDR3 runs to 18 residues. Germline lookup yields CDR1 SGHTA and CDR2 FQGTGA. The trim removed 6 bases at V and 8 bases at J, leaving 21 bases unmatched. Here the CDR3 reads CASRYGYPGLVDTHEQFF. In DNA, the CDR3 is TGTGCCAGCAGATATGGATATCCGGGACTAGTAGACACCCATGAGCAGTTCTTC. Supplemented by reference TRBV7-3 and TRBJ2-1, the full variable domain reads GAGVSQTPSNKVTEKGKYVELRCDPISGHTALYWYRQSLGQGPEFLIYFQGTGAADDSGLPNDRFFAVRPEGSVSTLKIQRTERGDSAVYLCASRYGYPGLVDTHEQFFGPGTRLTVL.

The chain is built from TRBV5-8 and TRBJ1-1; D might be TRBD1 (6 bases). V was pared by 0 bases and J by 0 bases, with 9 bases between. The germline V gene encodes CDR1 SGHTS and CDR2 YDEGEE. There are 15 residues in the CDR3. The CDR3 region is CASSLGGGMNTEAFF. In DNA, the CDR3 is TGTGCCAGCAGCTTGGGCGGGGGCATGAACACTGAAGCTTTCTTT.

The chain combines TRBV4-1 with TRBJ1-2, with D unresolved. CDR3 length equals 15 residues. The germline CDR1 and CDR2 sequences are MGHRA and YSYEKL. Trimming shortened V by 4 bases and J by 1 base, and 13 bases separated the two germline ends. The DNA for the CDR3 is TGCGCCAGCAGCCCTGGCGGCGGACTTAACTATGGCTACACCTTC. Its protein product is CASSPGGGLNYGYTF.

The gene calls are TRBV7-2 and TRBJ2-3; D is unresolved. This CDR3 comprises 13 residues. Trimming removed 3 bases at V and 6 bases at J, with 10 bases between. Germline V gives CDR1 SGHTA, CDR2 FQGNSA. The CDR3 DNA follows: TGTGCCAGCAGCTTCGAGAGGTCGGATACGCAGTATTTT. The encoded protein is CASSFERSDTQYF. The complete variable domain, with remaining parts taken from reference TRBV7-2 and TRBJ2-3, reads GAGVSQSPSNKVTEKGKDVELRCDPISGHTALYWYRQSLGQGLEFLIYFQGNSAPDKSGLPSDRFSAERTGGSVSTLTIQRTQQEDSAVYLCASSFERSDTQYFGPGTRLTVL.

The chain links TRBV10-3 to TRBJ1-1; possible D gene TRBD1, 6 bases. Germline-derived CDR1 and CDR2 are ENHRY and SYGVKD. CDR3 length: 13 amino acids. V was shortened by 11 bases and J by 0 bases, with 13 bases between the two germline ends. CDR3 in amino acids: CASRRGMNTEAFF. CDR3 coding DNA: TGTGCCTCCAGAAGGGGGATGAACACTGAAGCTTTCTTT.

This chain joins TRBV6-5 and TRBJ1-3, with no clear D. CDR1 is MNHEY and CDR2 is SVGAGI in the germline V gene. The ends were cut back, 2 bases at V and 8 bases at J, with 4 bases in the middle. The CDR3 consists of 11 residues. CDR3 in DNA: TGTGCCAGCAGTTACCGAGACACCATATATTTT. Translation: CASSYRDTIYF.

This clone has only a few counts. V usage is TRBV7-9 and J usage is TRBJ2-7; 9 bases align to TRBD1. The CDR3 has 14 residues. Germline trimming cut 5 bases from V and 1 base from J; bases unmatched to any gene: 3. CDR1 SEHNR and CDR2 FQNEAQ come from the germline V gene (reference sequence). Here the CDR3 reads CASSQDRGSYEQYF. CDR3 DNA sequence: TGTGCCAGCAGCCAGGACAGGGGTTCCTACGAGCAGTACTTC.

This clone was counted a single time. The V gene is TRBV6-5, the J gene TRBJ1-2; 7 nucleotides align to TRBD1. The ends lost 6 bases at V and 4 bases at J; junction bases unmatched: 11. This CDR3 region has 15 residues. Germline assignment: CDR1 MNHEY and CDR2 SVGAGI. Here the CDR3 DNA reads TGTGCCAGCAGACCTACAGGGGAGTGGGGCTATGGCTACACCTTC. This translates into CASRPTGEWGYGYTF.

The V gene is TRBV30, the J gene TRBJ1-2; 8 bases match TRBD1. The germline CDR1 and CDR2 sequences are GTSNPN and SVGIG (reference sequence). This CDR3 region has 10 residues. The V and J ends lost 5 bases and 8 bases, in that order; junction bases with no gene match: 1. The CDR3 spells CAWGQGGYTF. DNA of the CDR3: TGTGCCTGGGGACAGGGAGGCTACACCTTC. Full variable domain (outside the CDR3, taken from reference TRBV30 and TRBJ1-2): SQTIHQWPATLVQPVGSPLSLECTVEGTSNPNLYWYRQAAGRGLQLLFYSVGIGQISSEVPQNLSASRPQDRQFILSSKKLLLSDSGFYLCAWGQGGYTFGSGTRLTVV.

The chain carries TRBV9 and TRBJ2-5, with 12 positions matching TRBD1. The V segment lost 1 base and the J segment 1 base; nucleotides outside the gene matches: 2. CDR3 length: 16 amino acids. Germline V lookup: CDR1 SGDLS, CDR2 YYNGEE. The CDR3 region is CASSVRDRGRQETQYF. The CDR3 DNA reads as TGTGCCAGCAGCGTAAGGGACAGGGGGCGCCAAGAGACCCAGTACTTC.

This clone was seen a few times. This chain links TRBV5-4 with TRBJ2-7; TRBD2 aligns across 8 bases. V shed 0 bases, J shed 6 bases, and the junction held 5 bases outside the gene matches. From germline, CDR1 is SGHNT and CDR2 YYREEE (reference sequence). This CDR3 region has 14 residues. The CDR3 spells CASSLEGLDSEQYF. CDR3 bases: TGTGCCAGCAGCTTGGAGGGACTAGATAGCGAGCAGTACTTC.

The V and J genes are TRBV5-4 and TRBJ2-7; TRBD2 might be the D (6 bases). The V gene lost 4 bases and the J gene lost 4 bases, with 15 bases spanning the gap. CDR1 is SGHNT and CDR2 is YYREEE in the germline V gene (reference sequence). This CDR3 has 14 residues. The CDR3 sequence: CASSPGRELYEQYF. The CDR3 DNA reads TGTGCCAGCAGCCCAGGACGGGAGTTGTACGAGCAGTACTTC.

This clone was found a few times. This rearrangement joins TRBV7-6 to TRBJ2-2, with 12 bases identical to TRBD2. The CDR3 runs 16 residues. The V and J ends lost 2 bases and 5 bases, in that order; junction bases with no gene match: 3. Germline loops: CDR1 SGHVS, CDR2 FNYEAQ. CDR3 nucleotides: TGTGCCAGCAGCTTACACGGACTAGCGGGAACCGGGGAGCTGTTTTTT. Amino acids: CASSLHGLAGTGELFF.

The rearrangement uses TRBV28 and TRBJ2-4; TRBD1 agrees at 8 bases. Unmatched junction bases numbered 13, after V lost 5 bases and J lost 1 base. The germline CDR1 and CDR2 sequences are MDHEN and SYDVKM. The CDR3 has 18 residues. The CDR3 is CASSPSPGQGGAKNIQYF. The CDR3 region has the DNA TGTGCCAGCAGTCCATCCCCCGGACAGGGCGGGGCCAAAAACATTCAGTACTTC.

The chain employs TRBV18 and TRBJ2-4; 7 nucleotides line up with TRBD1. The CDR3 extends over 13 amino acids. From germline, CDR1 is KGHSH and CDR2 LQKENI. The J segment lost 9 bases and the V segment lost 3 bases, leaving 5 bases of the junction unmatched. CDR3 DNA sequence: TGTGCCAGCTCACCGGAAGACAGGGCCATTCAGTACTTC. Amino acids: CASSPEDRAIQYF.